This T cell receptor (beta chain) derives from a study of T cells in Graves' hyperthyroidism and ophthalmopathy. TCR beta CDR3 regions were amplified from RNA transcripts. A first-round RT-PCR of the TCR CDR3 used the HTBI primer set. TCRdb itself ran the multiplex PCR reads through MiXCR, one entry per CDR3 protein. The table includes 700,000 or so distinct CDR3 sequences, about a sixth detected once. Investigators excluded patients with uncontrolled infection, other autoimmune disease, pregnancy or lactation. The table lists this clonotype with a few counts. Trimming took 5 bases from V and 0 from J, leaving 14 bases between them. CDR1 is DFQATT, CDR2 SNEGSKA, per germline (reference sequence). CDR3 size: 14 residues.

The source is a man in his late teens or twenties with Graves' hyperthyroidism. This sequence joins TRBV20-1 and TRBJ2-7; tentatively, D is TRBD1 or TRBD2 (5 bases each). Sequenced sample: blood. The CDR3 DNA reads as TGCAGTGCTGTGACAGCCGGAGGCTCCTACGAGCAGTACTTC. Amino acid sequence: CSAVTAGGSYEQYF.